Listed here are 2 T cell receptor beta chains from one sample, sequenced in a study of patients and donors after allogeneic stem cell transplantation. Each CDR3 protein is one row after TCRdb ran MiXCR on the RT-PCR reads. This table holds roughly 880,000 distinct CDR3 sequences, roughly 18% found once. Sequencing used blood, either unsorted or a sorted T cell fraction (not recorded which). These receptors all come from a human donor who was either an allogeneic HSCT recipient or a stem cell or donor lymphocyte infusion donor (not recorded which). It is not recorded whose cells these are; they may come from a transplant donor.

The chain recombines TRBV11-2 with TRBJ2-1; 8 bases are shared with TRBD2. In germline, CDR1 is SGHAT, CDR2 FQNNGV. After removal of 6 bases from V and 6 bases from J, the junction contained 19 bases not matched to a gene. This CDR3 spans 18 amino acids. The chain's CDR3 is CASSRSTGTGGWFNEQFF. The CDR3 nucleotides are TGTGCCAGCAGTCGATCGACGGGAACGGGGGGGTGGTTCAATGAGCAGTTCTTC. Combining the CDR3 with reference TRBV11-2 and TRBJ2-1 gives the whole variable domain EAGVAQSPRYKIIEKRQSVAFWCNPISGHATLYWYQQILGQGPKLLIQFQNNGVVDDSQLPKDRFSAERLKGVDSTLKIQPAKLEDSAVYLCASSRSTGTGGWFNEQFFGPGTRLTVL.

The chain combines TRBV4-1 with TRBJ1-2; 8 bases are a match to TRBD1. Germline loops: CDR1 MGHRA, CDR2 YSYEKL. Losses at the gene ends were 1 base for V and 5 bases for J; bases not matched to a gene: 3. CDR3 length equals 14 residues. CDR3 region: CASSQVDREYGYTF. The CDR3 DNA follows: TGCGCCAGCAGCCAAGTGGACAGGGAATATGGCTACACCTTC.